Here is one TCR beta chain with its context. Antigen: not known. TCRdb reprocessed the 5' RACE reads with MiXCR, giving one entry per CDR3 protein. Seen here are about 530,000 distinct CDR3 sequences, about a fifth observed once, and the top ten hold approximately 0.48%. This CDR3 is built from 16 residues. Trimming removed 2 bases from V and 0 bases from J, with 11 bases in between. This specimen belongs to a study of identical twins. General observations from the study: Invariant MAIT and iNKT cells are populations that could partly confound zero-insertion analyses.

The same specimen was also included in a second study, on yellow fever vaccine responses in identical twins.

The chain employs TRBV12-3 or TRBV12-4 and TRBJ1-5; perhaps TRBD1 as D (5 bases). The TCR sequence derives from a young woman in good health. The sample taken for sequencing was CD4+ T cells sorted from blood. CDR3 protein: CASSLIDRYSNQPQHF. The CDR3, as DNA: TGTGCCAGCAGTTTAATAGACAGATATAGCAATCAGCCCCAGCATTTT.